Listed below are T cell receptor beta chains from one sample, sequenced in a study of blood T cell repertoires in COVID-19. Using immunoSEQ multiplex PCR, the repertoire was profiled, and TCRdb retains in-frame clones only, with some absent. Of 200,000 to 250,000 clones listed, over 75% are singletons. The sequenced sample consisted of PBMCs or T cells enriched from blood (not recorded which). The receptors shown here come from a middle-aged man who had recovered from COVID-19. CDR3s include the opening cysteine and the closing phenylalanine or tryptophan. A D gene is named only where the DNA matches it firmly. The size entry is marked missing in some rows and otherwise reads once, few, many or a size class.

J gene: TRBJ2-7; V gene: TRBV6-5; clone size: NA; D gene: TRBD2; CDR3 protein: CASRLSGTSSGQQYF; CDR3 DNA: TGTGCCAGCAGGCTTAGCGGGACCTCATCGGGTCAGCAGTACTTC
J gene: TRBJ1-2; V gene: TRBV6-2/TRBV6-3; clone size: NA; D gene: NA; CDR3 protein: CASSYRPGYGYTF; CDR3 DNA: TGTGCCAGCAGTTACCGGCCAGGGTACGGCTACACCTTC
J gene: TRBJ2-3; V gene: TRBV6-5; clone size: NA; D gene: NA; CDR3 protein: CATRPEGQWEDTQYF; CDR3 DNA: TGTGCCACCCGACCCGAAGGACAATGGGAAGATACGCAGTATTTT
J gene: TRBJ2-5; V gene: TRBV5-1; clone size: NA; D gene: TRBD2; CDR3 protein: CASSRSTSGRAAQETQYF; CDR3 DNA: TGCGCCAGCAGCCGGTCGACTAGCGGGAGGGCCGCCCAAGAGACCCAGTACTTC
J gene: TRBJ1-2; V gene: TRBV6-5; clone size: NA; D gene: NA; CDR3 protein: CASSPGFRGGYTF; CDR3 DNA: TGTGCCAGCAGCCCGGGGTTCAGGGGTGGCTACACCTTC
J gene: TRBJ2-1; V gene: TRBV27; clone size: NA; D gene: TRBD2; CDR3 protein: CASSLAGEVNEQFF; CDR3 DNA: TGTGCCAGCAGTTTAGCGGGAGAGGTCAATGAGCAGTTCTTC
J gene: TRBJ2-3; V gene: TRBV2; clone size: NA; D gene: TRBD2; CDR3 protein: CASASGAYPYTQYF; CDR3 DNA: TGTGCCAGCGCTAGCGGGGCCTATCCATATACGCAGTATTTT
J gene: TRBJ2-1; V gene: TRBV6-5; clone size: once; D gene: TRBD2; CDR3 protein: CASSLLAGGYNEQFF; CDR3 DNA: TGTGCCAGCAGTTTACTAGCGGGAGGCTACAATGAGCAGTTCTTC
J gene: TRBJ2-3; V gene: TRBV5-5; clone size: NA; D gene: NA; CDR3 protein: CASSLGTGGTQYF; CDR3 DNA: TGTGCCAGCAGCCTCGGCACTGGAGGTACGCAGTATTTT
J gene: TRBJ1-2; V gene: TRBV6-1; clone size: NA; D gene: NA; CDR3 protein: CASSEIGYGYTF; CDR3 DNA: TGTGCCAGCAGTGAAATCGGCTATGGCTACACCTTC
J gene: TRBJ1-2; V gene: TRBV5-1; clone size: once; D gene: TRBD1; CDR3 protein: CASSEQGAYDGYTF; CDR3 DNA: TGCGCCAGCAGCGAACAGGGGGCTTACGATGGCTACACCTTC
J gene: TRBJ1-1; V gene: TRBV27; clone size: few; D gene: NA; CDR3 protein: CASSSQVNTEAFF; CDR3 DNA: TGTGCCAGCAGTTCACAGGTGAACACTGAAGCTTTCTTT
J gene: TRBJ2-1; V gene: TRBV28; clone size: NA; D gene: TRBD2; CDR3 protein: CASRPFSGSSYNEQFF; CDR3 DNA: TGTGCCAGCAGACCATTTAGCGGGAGCTCCTACAATGAGCAGTTCTTC
J gene: TRBJ1-5; V gene: TRBV18; clone size: NA; D gene: NA; CDR3 protein: CASALPVDNYGNQPQHF; CDR3 DNA: TGTGCCAGTGCCCTACCAGTGGACAATTATGGCAATCAGCCCCAGCATTTT
J gene: TRBJ2-3; V gene: TRBV9; clone size: NA; D gene: TRBD2; CDR3 protein: CASRGGLGTDTQYF; CDR3 DNA: TGTGCCAGCAGGGGGGGACTAGGCACAGATACGCAGTATTTT
J gene: TRBJ1-2; V gene: TRBV10-3; clone size: NA; D gene: TRBD1; CDR3 protein: CAISETTTGANYGYTF; CDR3 DNA: TGTGCCATCAGTGAGACGACGACAGGGGCAAACTATGGCTACACCTTC
J gene: TRBJ1-5; V gene: TRBV29-1; clone size: NA; D gene: TRBD1; CDR3 protein: CSVATGGNQPQHF; CDR3 DNA: TGCAGCGTCGCAACAGGGGGCAATCAGCCCCAGCATTTT
J gene: TRBJ1-4; V gene: TRBV3-1/TRBV3-2; clone size: NA; D gene: NA; CDR3 protein: CASSQTFGTGFGEKLFF; CDR3 DNA: TGTGCCAGCAGCCAAACCTTCGGAACAGGATTCGGAGAAAAACTGTTTTTT
J gene: TRBJ1-4; V gene: TRBV3-1/TRBV3-2; clone size: NA; D gene: NA; CDR3 protein: CASSQEVGDNEKLFF; CDR3 DNA: TGTGCCAGCAGCCAAGAAGTCGGAGATAATGAAAAACTGTTTTTT
J gene: TRBJ1-6; V gene: TRBV6-5; clone size: NA; D gene: TRBD1; CDR3 protein: CASRPQGGSPLHF; CDR3 DNA: TGTGCCAGCAGGCCACAGGGGGGGTCACCCCTCCACTTT
J gene: TRBJ2-3; V gene: TRBV27; clone size: NA; D gene: TRBD2; CDR3 protein: CASSISGRYTQYF; CDR3 DNA: TGTGCCAGCAGTATTAGCGGGAGGTATACGCAGTATTTT
J gene: TRBJ1-5; V gene: TRBV19; clone size: NA; D gene: NA; CDR3 protein: CASSIYRTGNQPQHF; CDR3 DNA: TGTGCCAGTAGTATTTATCGTACGGGCAATCAGCCCCAGCATTTT
J gene: TRBJ1-4; V gene: TRBV19; clone size: NA; D gene: NA; CDR3 protein: CASTLTPATNEKLFF; CDR3 DNA: TGTGCCAGTACTCTGACACCTGCAACTAATGAAAAACTGTTTTTT
J gene: TRBJ2-3; V gene: TRBV5-1; clone size: NA; D gene: NA; CDR3 protein: CASSTAGDTQYF; CDR3 DNA: TGCGCCAGCAGCACGGCGGGGGATACGCAGTATTTT
J gene: TRBJ2-7; V gene: TRBV2; clone size: NA; D gene: NA; CDR3 protein: CATGRDYYEQYF; CDR3 DNA: TGTGCCACTGGGCGAGATTACTACGAGCAGTACTTC
J gene: TRBJ2-3; V gene: TRBV30; clone size: once; D gene: TRBD2; CDR3 protein: CAWKGLAGYTDTQYF; CDR3 DNA: TGTGCCTGGAAGGGGCTAGCGGGTTACACAGATACGCAGTATTTT
J gene: TRBJ1-2; V gene: TRBV27; clone size: NA; D gene: NA; CDR3 protein: CASSFSSQNDYGYTF; CDR3 DNA: TGTGCCAGCAGTTTCTCTTCACAGAATGATTATGGCTACACCTTC
J gene: TRBJ2-7; V gene: TRBV27; clone size: NA; D gene: NA; CDR3 protein: CASSLWGLGEAYGQYF; CDR3 DNA: TGTGCCAGCAGTTTATGGGGACTGGGGGAAGCCTACGGGCAGTACTTC
J gene: TRBJ1-5; V gene: TRBV10-3; clone size: NA; D gene: TRBD1; CDR3 protein: CAISSAQGIPGGFNQPQHF; CDR3 DNA: TGTGCCATCAGTTCCGCTCAAGGGATACCAGGGGGCTTCAATCAGCCCCAGCATTTT
J gene: TRBJ2-3; V gene: TRBV7-2; clone size: NA; D gene: NA; CDR3 protein: CASSLAGGHPDTQYF; CDR3 DNA: TGTGCCAGCAGCTTAGCGGGGGGGCATCCAGATACGCAGTATTTT
J gene: TRBJ2-3; V gene: TRBV19; clone size: NA; D gene: NA; CDR3 protein: CAPVEGASTDTQYF; CDR3 DNA: TGTGCCCCCGTGGAGGGGGCGAGCACAGATACGCAGTATTTT
J gene: TRBJ1-5; V gene: TRBV6-5; clone size: NA; D gene: TRBD1; CDR3 protein: CAIGTGGSGNQPQHF; CDR3 DNA: TGTGCCATTGGGACAGGGGGGAGCGGCAATCAGCCCCAGCATTTT
J gene: TRBJ1-1; V gene: TRBV15; clone size: NA; D gene: NA; CDR3 protein: CATSRAWNTEAFF; CDR3 DNA: TGTGCCACCAGCAGAGCATGGAACACTGAAGCTTTCTTT
J gene: TRBJ2-1; V gene: TRBV4-3; clone size: once; D gene: NA; CDR3 protein: CASSQDRVNNEQFF; CDR3 DNA: TGCGCCAGCAGCCAAGACAGGGTTAACAATGAGCAGTTCTTC